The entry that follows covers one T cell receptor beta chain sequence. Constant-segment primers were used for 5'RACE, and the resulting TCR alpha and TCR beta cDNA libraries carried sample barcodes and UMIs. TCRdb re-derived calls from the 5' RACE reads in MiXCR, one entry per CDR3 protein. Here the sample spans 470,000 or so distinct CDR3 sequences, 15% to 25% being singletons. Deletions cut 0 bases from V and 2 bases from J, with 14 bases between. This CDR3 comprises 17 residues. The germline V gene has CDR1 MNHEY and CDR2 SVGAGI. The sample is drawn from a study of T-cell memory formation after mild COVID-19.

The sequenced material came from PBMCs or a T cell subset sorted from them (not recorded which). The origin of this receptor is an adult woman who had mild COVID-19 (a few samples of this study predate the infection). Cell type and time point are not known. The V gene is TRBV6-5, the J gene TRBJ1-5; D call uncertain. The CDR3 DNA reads TGTGCCAGCAGTTACTCGGGAGCTCCAACGGGCAATCAGCCCCAGCATTTT. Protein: CASSYSGAPTGNQPQHF.